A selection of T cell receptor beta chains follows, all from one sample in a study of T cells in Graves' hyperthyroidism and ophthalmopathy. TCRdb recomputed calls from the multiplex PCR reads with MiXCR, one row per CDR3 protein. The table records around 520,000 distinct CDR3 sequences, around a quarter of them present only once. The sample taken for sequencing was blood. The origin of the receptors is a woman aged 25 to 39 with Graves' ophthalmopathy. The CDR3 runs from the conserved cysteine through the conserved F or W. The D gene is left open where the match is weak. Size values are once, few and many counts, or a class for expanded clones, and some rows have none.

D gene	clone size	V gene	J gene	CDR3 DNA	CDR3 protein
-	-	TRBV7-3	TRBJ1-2	TGTGCCAGCAGCCCCGACCCGGGATTTAACTATGGCTACACCTTC	CASSPDPGFNYGYTF
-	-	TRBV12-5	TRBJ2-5	TGTGCTAGTGGTTTGAACAGAGAAGAGACCCAGTACTTC	CASGLNREETQYF
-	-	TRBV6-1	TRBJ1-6	TGTGCCAGCAGTCCCCGGGACCGTAGTAATTCACCCCTCCACTTT	CASSPRDRSNSPLHF
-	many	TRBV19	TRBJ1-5	TGTGCCAGTAGTATGTCCGGTACTCCCTATCAGCCCCAGCATTTT	CASSMSGTPYQPQHF
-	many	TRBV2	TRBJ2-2	TGTGCCAGCAAAGGGTCTTTGGGCACCGGGGAGCTGTTTTTT	CASKGSLGTGELFF
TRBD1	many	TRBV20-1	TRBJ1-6	TGCAGTGCGGGCACTGAACAGGGGACAACAGATTCACCCCTCCACTTT	CSAGTEQGTTDSPLHF
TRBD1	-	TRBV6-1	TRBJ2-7	TGTGCCAGCAGTGGGACAGGGGGCGCGAGATTC	CASSGTGGARF
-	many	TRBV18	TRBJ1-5	TGTGCCAGCTCACCAAGGGACGAGGATCAGCCCCAGCATTTT	CASSPRDEDQPQHF
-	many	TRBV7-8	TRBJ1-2	TGTGCCAGCAGCTTAATCGAGGGTTTGGAGTCTCACTTC	CASSLIEGLESHF
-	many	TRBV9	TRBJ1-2	TGTGCCAGCAGCGTAGGCTGGGTACCAGGCGCATCTTCTGTTAACTATGGCTACACCTTC	CASSVGWVPGASSVNYGYTF
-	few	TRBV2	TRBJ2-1	TGTGCCAGCAGCCAAAGCTCTAGTGGTAATGAGCAGTTCTTC	CASSQSSSGNEQFF
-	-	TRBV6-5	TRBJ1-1	TGTGCCAGCAGTTCGTTCTCCGGTGGCACTGAAGCTTTCTTT	CASSSFSGGTEAFF
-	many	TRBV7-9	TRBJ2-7	TGTGCCAGCAGCCTCACTAGCCAAAGCTCCTACGAGCAGTACTTC	CASSLTSQSSYEQYF
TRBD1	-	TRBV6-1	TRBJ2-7	TGTGCCAGCCATGGGGACAGGGGATACGAGCAGTACTTC	CASHGDRGYEQYF
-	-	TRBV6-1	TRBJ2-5	TGTGCCAGCAGCATACAGGCCCATACAGGCCAAGAGACCCAGTACTTC	CASSIQAHTGQETQYF
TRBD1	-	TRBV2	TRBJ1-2	TGTGCCAGCAGTAAACAAAGGAAGACAGGGGACTATGGCTACACCTTC	CASSKQRKTGDYGYTF
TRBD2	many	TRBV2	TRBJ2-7	TGTGCCAGCAAGGGTAGCGGGGGGGCCTACGAGCAGTACTTC	CASKGSGGAYEQYF
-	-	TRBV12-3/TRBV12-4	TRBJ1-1	TGTGCCAGCAGTTTAAATGGTGGGCAGGGAGAAGCTTTCTTT	CASSLNGGQGEAFF
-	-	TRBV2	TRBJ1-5	TGTGCCAGCAGTGTGTGGGAGAATCAGCCCCAGCATTTT	CASSVWENQPQHF
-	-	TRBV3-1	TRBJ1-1	TGTGCCAGCAGCCACCAAAGCGTCACTGAAGCTTTCTTT	CASSHQSVTEAFF
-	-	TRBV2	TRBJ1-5	TGTGCCAGCAGTGAAATCAAGGGGATCCGAACTCAGCCCCAGCATTTT	CASSEIKGIRTQPQHF
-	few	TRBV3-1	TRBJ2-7	TGTGCCAGCAGCCAAGTTTCGGGGACAATACGGCCCTACGATCAGTACTTC	CASSQVSGTIRPYDQYF
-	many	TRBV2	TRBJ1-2	TGTGCCAGCAGTACCCTCGGGGCTTATGGCTACACCTTC	CASSTLGAYGYTF
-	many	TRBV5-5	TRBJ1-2	TGTGCCAGCAGCTTGGATGACAGAAACTATGGCTACACCTTC	CASSLDDRNYGYTF
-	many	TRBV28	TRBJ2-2	TGTGCCAGCACCCCTTACGGGACACCAAACACCGGGGAGCTGTTTTTT	CASTPYGTPNTGELFF
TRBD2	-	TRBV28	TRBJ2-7	TGTGCCAGCAGCACACTAGAAGAGGGACTAGCGTCCTACGAGCAGTACTTC	CASSTLEEGLASYEQYF
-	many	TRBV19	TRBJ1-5	TGTGCCAGTATGGAGAAGGGGTTGAGGAATCAGCCCCAGCATTTT	CASMEKGLRNQPQHF
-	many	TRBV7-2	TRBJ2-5	TGTGCCAGCCGGCCCGGGGACCTAAAAGAGACCCAGTACTTC	CASRPGDLKETQYF
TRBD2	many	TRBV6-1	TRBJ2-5	TGTGCCAGCAGTGAAGGAAGCGGGGCAGAGACCCAGTACTTC	CASSEGSGAETQYF
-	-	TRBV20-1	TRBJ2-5	TGCAGTGCTCCCCCAGCCCAGTACTTC	CSAPPAQYF
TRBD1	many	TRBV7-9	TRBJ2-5	TGTGCCAGCAGCGGACCGGGACAGAACGGTAGAGAGACCCAGTACTTC	CASSGPGQNGRETQYF
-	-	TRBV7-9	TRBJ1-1	TGTGCCAGCAGCCATCCAGGGGCCGCTGAAGCTTGCTTT	CASSHPGAAEACF
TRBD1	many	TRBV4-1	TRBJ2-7	TGCGCCAGCAGCCAACCGGGACAGGCCTCCTACGAGCAGTACTTC	CASSQPGQASYEQYF
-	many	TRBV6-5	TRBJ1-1	TGTGCCAGCAGATCCCCGAGGAACACTGAAGCTTTCTTT	CASRSPRNTEAFF
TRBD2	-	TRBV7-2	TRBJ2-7	TGTGCCAGCAGCACGGGACTAGCGGGAGGAGACGAGCAGTACTTC	CASSTGLAGGDEQYF
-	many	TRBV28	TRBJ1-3	TGTGCCAGCCCGACGGAAGCCTCTGGAAACACCATATATTTT	CASPTEASGNTIYF
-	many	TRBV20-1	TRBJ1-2	TGCAGTGCTTACGTGACGGATTATGGCTACACCTTC	CSAYVTDYGYTF
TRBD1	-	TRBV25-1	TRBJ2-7	TGTGCCAGCAGTGCCCGACAGGGGGCTTTGTACGAGCAGTACTTC	CASSARQGALYEQYF